Following are 5 T cell receptor beta chains from one sample sequenced in a study of beta chain features in type 1 diabetes (dated by TCRdb to 2016 to 2019). Receptor libraries were prepared by the immunoSEQ multiplex PCR assay. The High Capacity cDNA Reverse Transcription Kit was used to reverse transcribe all of the isolated RNA, meaning that expressed TCRB transcripts were what got sequenced. In TCRdb, the immuneACCESS table is reduced to in-frame sequences with V and J assigned. These tables do not hold every clone; where another copy was compared, an unresolved V gene accounts for under half, and the others remain unexplained. The sample yields 150,000 or so clones; about a tenth were counted once. The ten largest clones represent 0.55% to 0.85% of the sample. Input material: central memory CD4+ T cells from blood. These receptors were collected from a man between 18 and 35 years old in good health.

The V and J genes are TRBV4-2 and TRBJ2-1; 9 bases align to TRBD2. In germline, CDR1 is LGHNA, CDR2 YNFKEQ. CDR3 length: 18 amino acids. V gave up 4 bases and J gave up 7 bases; unmatched junction bases: 17. The CDR3 DNA follows: TGTGCCAGCAGCCCCTTCTTCGCGGGGGGGCGAAAAGGGAATGAGCAGTTCTTC. Encoded protein: CASSPFFAGGRKGNEQFF.

The chain couples TRBV11-2 to TRBJ2-5; possible D gene TRBD1, 7 bases. CDR3 length: 13 amino acids. With 5 bases removed from V and 5 bases from J, the gap between germline ends came to 12 bases. The germline gives CDR1 SGHAT, CDR2 FQNNGV. CDR3 in DNA: TGTGCCAGCAGCCGACAGGGAGGTGAGACCCAGTACTTC. It is translated as CASSRQGGETQYF.

The CDR3 region has the DNA TGCGCCAGCAGTGAGACGGCCGGGGAGCTGTTTTTT. This translates into CASSETAGELFF. The chain carries TRBV10-2 and TRBJ2-2; no clear D gene. The CDR3 has 12 amino acids. With 2 bases removed from V and 6 bases from J, the gap between germline ends came to 4 bases. Germline CDR1 and CDR2: WSHSY and SAAADI.

CDR3 DNA sequence: TGCGCCAGCAGCTTTGGATCTACTAGCGGGGGGCCGGAGACCCAGTACTTC. This translates into CASSFGSTSGGPETQYF. The V and J genes are TRBV5-1 and TRBJ2-5, with 12 bases fitting TRBD2. The length of the CDR3 is 17 residues. With V trimmed by 2 bases and J by 5 bases, 10 bases remained unmatched. Germline assignment: CDR1 SGHRS and CDR2 YFSETQ.

The chain recombines TRBV4-1 with TRBJ2-5; D not resolved. CDR3 length: 13 amino acids. Trimming cost V 4 bases and J 7 bases, with 13 bases left between them. The germline gives CDR1 MGHRA, CDR2 YSYEKL. The CDR3 DNA sequence: TGCGCCAGCAGCCCCCCCTGGCGCGGGACCCAGTACTTC. Translation: CASSPPWRGTQYF.